The rows below give T cell receptor beta chains drawn from one sample of a study of T cell clones after liver transplantation. Profiling relied on immunoSEQ multiplex PCR, and the TCRdb table lists in-frame clones only, not all of them. The table records over 100,000 clones, around 83% of them present only once. The sample was CD4+ T cells from blood, taken before liver transplant. The receptor set was obtained from a human donor who received a liver transplant. Each CDR3 is given with its conserved first and last residue. The D gene is left open where the match is weak. Size tells how often a clone was seen (once, few, many) or the class of an expanded clone, and some rows leave it out.

NA	NA	TRBJ2-2	TRBV27	TGTGCCAGCAGTTTACAGGGGCCTCCTCCCATGAACACCGGGGAGCTGTTTTTT	CASSLQGPPPMNTGELFF
NA	NA	TRBJ2-3	TRBV2	TGTGCCAGCAAGTTGTTCACCGTTCTAGATACGCAGTATTTT	CASKLFTVLDTQYF
NA	NA	TRBJ1-5	TRBV10-2	TGCGCCAGCAGCAGGCGCGGCGGGGGTCTGAATCAGCCCCAGCATTTT	CASSRRGGGLNQPQHF
TRBD2	NA	TRBJ2-2	TRBV7-9	TGTGCCAGCAGCTTAGGGACTAGCGGGCACACCGGGGAGCTGTTTTTT	CASSLGTSGHTGELFF
TRBD1	NA	TRBJ1-2	TRBV6-5	TGTGCCAGCACCCACAGGGGGAGTGGCTACACCTTC	CASTHRGSGYTF
TRBD1	NA	TRBJ1-1	TRBV30	TGTGCCTGGGGCCGGGACAGTCGGTCTTGGGAAGCTTTCTTT	CAWGRDSRSWEAFF
NA	NA	TRBJ2-1	TRBV25-1	TGTGCCAGCAGTGAAAGGGTAAGGGGGACCTACAATGAGCAGTTCTTC	CASSERVRGTYNEQFF
NA	NA	TRBJ2-3	TRBV27	TGTGCCAGCAGTTTTACGACTAGCACAGATACGCAGTATTTT	CASSFTTSTDTQYF
TRBD1	once	TRBJ1-5	TRBV6-1	TGTGCCAGCAGTTCGAGGACAGGGGCGGAAGCCCAGCATTTT	CASSSRTGAEAQHF
NA	NA	TRBJ2-1	TRBV18	TGTGCCAGCTCACCGACAGTGTACAATGAGCAGTTCTTC	CASSPTVYNEQFF
TRBD1	NA	TRBJ1-5	TRBV18	TGTGCCAGCGCTCCGGGACAGGGGTTTTTGCAGCCCCAGCATTTT	CASAPGQGFLQPQHF
NA	NA	TRBJ2-2	TRBV29-1	TGCAGCGTTGGAGCCTTACGAGCCGGGGAGCTGTTTTTT	CSVGALRAGELFF
NA	NA	TRBJ2-7	TRBV18	TGTGCCAGCTCCGTACAGGGTCAGGGGGGCTACGAGCAGTACTTC	CASSVQGQGGYEQYF
NA	NA	TRBJ1-5	TRBV19	TGTGCCAGTAGTTTCCGGACCTTCGGAGATCAGCCCCAGCATTTT	CASSFRTFGDQPQHF
TRBD1	NA	TRBJ1-1	TRBV5-5	TGTGCCAGCAGCCCTAGAGCCGGGACAGGGGTCTACACTGAAGCTTTCTTT	CASSPRAGTGVYTEAFF
NA	NA	TRBJ2-5	TRBV18	TGTGCCAGCTCACCTGCGGGCGGACGACAAGAGACCCAGTACTTC	CASSPAGGRQETQYF
NA	NA	TRBJ2-7	TRBV14	TGTGCCAGCAGCCGGGACACCGTCTACGAGCAGTACTTC	CASSRDTVYEQYF
TRBD2	NA	TRBJ2-1	TRBV5-1	TGCGCCAGCAGCTTGGATCCTAGCGGGAGTTTCAATGAGCAGTTCTTC	CASSLDPSGSFNEQFF
TRBD1	NA	TRBJ2-7	TRBV6-1	TGTGCCAGCAGTGATCAGGGGGCTAGCAGCTACGAGCAGTACTTC	CASSDQGASSYEQYF
NA	NA	TRBJ2-1	TRBV7-9	TGTGCCAGCAGCCGGGACGGCCCCCTGTACAATGAGCAGTTCTTC	CASSRDGPLYNEQFF
TRBD1	NA	TRBJ1-4	TRBV6-1	TGTGCCAGCAGAACAGGGGGCGGAACTAATGAAAAACTGTTTTTT	CASRTGGGTNEKLFF
TRBD1	few	TRBJ2-7	TRBV4-1	TGCGCCAGCAGCCAAGTGGGGACAGGGAATCGCGAGCAGTACTTC	CASSQVGTGNREQYF
NA	NA	TRBJ1-1	TRBV20-1	TGCAGTGCTAGAGATCGAACTGAAGCTTTCTTT	CSARDRTEAFF
NA	NA	TRBJ1-5	TRBV19	TGTGCCAGTAGTATAGGGGGAGCAGGGAGGGGAACGAATCAGCCCCAGCATTTT	CASSIGGAGRGTNQPQHF
TRBD1	few	TRBJ1-6	TRBV6-6	TGTGCCAGCAGAGCAGGGGGGGCTGAAAATTCACCCCTCCACTTT	CASRAGGAENSPLHF
TRBD2	NA	TRBJ2-2	TRBV9	TGTGCCAGCAGCGTAGGACTAGCGGGCTCAAACACCGGGGAGCTGTTTTTT	CASSVGLAGSNTGELFF
NA	few	TRBJ2-1	TRBV19	TGTGCCACCATAAGATACAATGAGCAGTTCTTC	CATIRYNEQFF
NA	NA	TRBJ1-2	TRBV7-9	TGTGCCAGCAGCCCCTTACTCGGACAGAACTATGGCTACACCTTC	CASSPLLGQNYGYTF
TRBD2	NA	TRBJ2-1	TRBV5-1	TGCGCCAGCAGCCCTAGGGCTAGCGGGAGCCATGAGCAGTTCTTC	CASSPRASGSHEQFF
NA	medium-sized	TRBJ2-7	TRBV7-2	TGTGCCAGCAGCTTGGGGTTGGGGAGCTACGAGCAGTACTTC	CASSLGLGSYEQYF
TRBD1	NA	TRBJ2-7	TRBV5-1	TGCGCCAGCAGCTTCTCCGGGACAGGGGTAGGCGAGCAGTACTTC	CASSFSGTGVGEQYF
TRBD2	few	TRBJ2-3	TRBV11-2	TGTGCCAGCAGCGATGGACTAGCGGGAGTAGCGGGGGTCACAGATACGCAGTATTTT	CASSDGLAGVAGVTDTQYF
NA	NA	TRBJ2-3	TRBV9	TGTGCCAGCAGCGTAGGGGATTTAGGTCCGAGAAGCACAGATACGCAGTATTTT	CASSVGDLGPRSTDTQYF
NA	NA	TRBJ1-1	TRBV5-1	TGCGCCAGCAGCTTAGCCCGATACACTGAAGCTTTCTTT	CASSLARYTEAFF
NA	NA	TRBJ1-1	TRBV5-1	TGCGCCAGCAGCTTCGGCAGCTCGAACGCTGAAGCTTTCTTT	CASSFGSSNAEAFF
TRBD2	NA	TRBJ2-5	TRBV5-1	TGCGCCAGCAGCTTCTCTACTAGCGGGAGAGAGACCCAGTACTTC	CASSFSTSGRETQYF
TRBD1	NA	TRBJ1-4	TRBV30	TGTGCCTGGCAGACAGGGCCTAATGAAAAACTGTTTTTT	CAWQTGPNEKLFF
NA	once	TRBJ1-4	TRBV5-1	TGCGCCAGCAGGGAGACAGCAACTAATGAAAAACTGTTTTTT	CASRETATNEKLFF
NA	few	TRBJ2-3	TRBV7-3	TGTGCCAGCAGCTCGACACAGGGCAGCACAGATACGCAGTATTTT	CASSSTQGSTDTQYF
NA	NA	TRBJ2-1	TRBV5-1	TGCGCCAGCCCTGGAAGTGGCGATGAGCAGTTCTTC	CASPGSGDEQFF
NA	NA	TRBJ1-3	TRBV28	TGTGCCAGCAGTTTAGGGGGGTTCTCTGGAAACACCATATATTTT	CASSLGGFSGNTIYF
NA	NA	TRBJ2-2	TRBV28	TGTGCCAGCACGCTTCTGAAGGCGAACACCGGGGAGCTGTTTTTT	CASTLLKANTGELFF
NA	once	TRBJ2-7	TRBV2	TGTGCCAGCACAAGAGGGTACTCCTACGAGCAGTACTTC	CASTRGYSYEQYF
NA	NA	TRBJ2-7	TRBV7-8	TGTGCCAGCAGCTTCGGGGGAGTATCCTCCTACGAGCAGTACTTC	CASSFGGVSSYEQYF
NA	NA	TRBJ2-3	TRBV6-1	TGTGCCAGCAGTACTACCCGGGCCACAACAGATACGCAGTATTTT	CASSTTRATTDTQYF
TRBD1	NA	TRBJ2-6	TRBV19	TGTGCCAGTAGTATCGGGACAGGGGTCACTGGGGCCAACGTCCTGACTTTC	CASSIGTGVTGANVLTF
NA	few	TRBJ2-1	TRBV5-1	TGCGCCAGCAGCTTGGGTCTAGCCCCTGGCGGGGTGACAAAGCGGTACAATGAGCAGTTCTTC	CASSLGLAPGGVTKRYNEQFF
NA	NA	TRBJ1-1	TRBV29-1	TGCAGCGTGAGGGAAGTAGGCACTGAAGCTTTCTTT	CSVREVGTEAFF
TRBD1	NA	TRBJ1-5	TRBV5-4	TGTGCCAGCAGCCTAGGACAGGGCGGTCAGCCCCAGCATTTT	CASSLGQGGQPQHF